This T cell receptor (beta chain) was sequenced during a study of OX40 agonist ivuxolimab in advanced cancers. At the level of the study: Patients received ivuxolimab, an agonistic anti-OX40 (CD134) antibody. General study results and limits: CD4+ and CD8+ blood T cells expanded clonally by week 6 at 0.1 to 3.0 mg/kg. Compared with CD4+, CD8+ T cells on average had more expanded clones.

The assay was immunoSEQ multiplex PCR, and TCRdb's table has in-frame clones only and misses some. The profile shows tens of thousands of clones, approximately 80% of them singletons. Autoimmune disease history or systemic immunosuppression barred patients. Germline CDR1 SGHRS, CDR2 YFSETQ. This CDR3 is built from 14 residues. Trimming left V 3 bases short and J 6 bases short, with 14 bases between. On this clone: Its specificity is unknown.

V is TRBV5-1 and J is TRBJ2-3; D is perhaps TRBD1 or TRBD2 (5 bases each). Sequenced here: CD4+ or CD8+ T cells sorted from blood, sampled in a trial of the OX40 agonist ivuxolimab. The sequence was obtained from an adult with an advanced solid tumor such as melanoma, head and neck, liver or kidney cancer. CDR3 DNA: TGCGCCAGCAGCTCTGGGACGTCGTCGGATACGCAGTATTTT. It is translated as CASSSGTSSDTQYF.